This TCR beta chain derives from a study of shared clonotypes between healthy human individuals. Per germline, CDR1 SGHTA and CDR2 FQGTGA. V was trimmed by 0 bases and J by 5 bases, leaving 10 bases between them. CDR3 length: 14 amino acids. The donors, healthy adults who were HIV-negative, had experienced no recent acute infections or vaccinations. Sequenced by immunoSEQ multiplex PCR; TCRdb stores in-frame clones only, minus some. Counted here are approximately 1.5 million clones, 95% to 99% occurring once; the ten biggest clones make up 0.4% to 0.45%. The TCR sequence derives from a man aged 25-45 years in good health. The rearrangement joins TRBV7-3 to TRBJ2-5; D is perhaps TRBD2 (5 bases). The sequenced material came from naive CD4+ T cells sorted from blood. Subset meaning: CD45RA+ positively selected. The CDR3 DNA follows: TGTGCCAGCAGCTTAACGTTCGGGGAGGAGACCCAGTACTTC. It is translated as CASSLTFGEETQYF. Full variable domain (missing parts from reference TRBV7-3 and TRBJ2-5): GAGVSQTPSNKVTEKGKYVELRCDPISGHTALYWYRQSLGQGPEFLIYFQGTGAADDSGLPNDRFFAVRPEGSVSTLKIQRTERGDSAVYLCASSLTFGEETQYFGPGTRLLVL.